This is a list of T cell receptor beta chains from one sample in a study of OX40 agonist ivuxolimab in advanced cancers. The protocol was immunoSEQ multiplex PCR, while the TCRdb copy is restricted to in-frame clones and leaves out a portion. The repertoire includes about 14,000 clones, 80% of them detected once, and over 35% sits in the top ten. Sequencing used CD4+ or CD8+ T cells sorted from blood, obtained in a trial of the OX40 agonist ivuxolimab. The receptors here all came from an adult with an advanced solid tumor such as melanoma, head and neck, liver or kidney cancer. Both conserved end residues are part of each CDR3. The order of the fields is D gene, clone size, J gene, V gene, CDR3 DNA, CDR3 protein. The D gene is left open where the match is weak. A row's size may be missing; if present it is once, few, many or a size class.

D gene: TRBD2
clone size: -
J gene: TRBJ2-2
V gene: TRBV9
CDR3 DNA: TGTGCCAGCAGCTCCAGTACTAGCGGGAGTAGTCTCACCGGGGAGCTGTTTTTT
CDR3 protein: CASSSSTSGSSLTGELFF

D gene: TRBD2
clone size: once
J gene: TRBJ2-1
V gene: TRBV7-8
CDR3 DNA: TGTGCCAGCAGCATTCGACTAGCGGGGGGGCCTGGCTACAATGAGCAGTTCTTC
CDR3 protein: CASSIRLAGGPGYNEQFF

D gene: -
clone size: few
J gene: TRBJ2-7
V gene: TRBV4-1
CDR3 DNA: TGCGCCAGCAGCCAAGGGGCCAGGTTGGCCGAGCAGTACTTC
CDR3 protein: CASSQGARLAEQYF

D gene: -
clone size: few
J gene: TRBJ1-1
V gene: TRBV30
CDR3 DNA: TGTGCCTGGAGTCTGGACACTGAAGCTTTCTTT
CDR3 protein: CAWSLDTEAFF

D gene: -
clone size: few
J gene: TRBJ1-1
V gene: TRBV19
CDR3 DNA: TGTGCCAGTAGTGGGGCAGGGCCCCTCACTGAAGCTTTCTTT
CDR3 protein: CASSGAGPLTEAFF

D gene: -
clone size: few
J gene: TRBJ1-1
V gene: TRBV28
CDR3 DNA: TGTGCCAGCAGTTTAGGAGGGAGCACTGAAGCTTTCTTT
CDR3 protein: CASSLGGSTEAFF

D gene: -
clone size: -
J gene: TRBJ2-1
V gene: TRBV9
CDR3 DNA: TGTGCCAGCAGCGTAGGAGGTGGTAGCAATGAGCAGTTCTTC
CDR3 protein: CASSVGGGSNEQFF

D gene: TRBD2
clone size: -
J gene: TRBJ2-7
V gene: TRBV29-1
CDR3 DNA: TGCAGCGTTGAAGGGACTAGCGGGAGTTTAGGTTTCGAGCAGTACTTC
CDR3 protein: CSVEGTSGSLGFEQYF

D gene: -
clone size: -
J gene: TRBJ2-7
V gene: TRBV19
CDR3 DNA: TGTGCCAGTAGGCTAAGCGGTAGCTCCTACGAGCAGTACTTC
CDR3 protein: CASRLSGSSYEQYF

D gene: -
clone size: -
J gene: TRBJ2-7
V gene: TRBV28
CDR3 DNA: TGTGCCAGCAGTACGACAATCTCCTACGAGCAGTACTTC
CDR3 protein: CASSTTISYEQYF

D gene: -
clone size: -
J gene: TRBJ1-4
V gene: TRBV6-5
CDR3 DNA: TGTGCCAGCAGTTACTTGGACGATGGTGAAAAACTGTTTTTT
CDR3 protein: CASSYLDDGEKLFF

D gene: -
clone size: -
J gene: TRBJ2-5
V gene: TRBV9
CDR3 DNA: TGTGCCAGCAGCTCCCAGGGGGGGGGTTCAGAGACCCAGTACTTC
CDR3 protein: CASSSQGGGSETQYF

D gene: -
clone size: -
J gene: TRBJ1-2
V gene: TRBV7-6
CDR3 DNA: TGTGCCAGCAGCTTTAGCCCCGGGACAATTGCGTCCTTC
CDR3 protein: CASSFSPGTIASF

D gene: -
clone size: -
J gene: TRBJ2-7
V gene: TRBV14
CDR3 DNA: TGTGCCAGCAGCCAAGATTGGGGGTTGGACGAGCAGTACTTC
CDR3 protein: CASSQDWGLDEQYF

D gene: TRBD2
clone size: -
J gene: TRBJ2-3
V gene: TRBV9
CDR3 DNA: TGTGCCAGCAGCGTAAATAGGGATTGGACTAGCAGTCCTAGCACAGATACGCAGTATTTT
CDR3 protein: CASSVNRDWTSSPSTDTQYF

D gene: TRBD1
clone size: -
J gene: TRBJ1-1
V gene: TRBV7-9
CDR3 DNA: TGTGCCAGCAGCTTAAGCTATCGAGGACAGGGGCCGTCTAACACTGAAGCTTTCTTT
CDR3 protein: CASSLSYRGQGPSNTEAFF

D gene: -
clone size: -
J gene: TRBJ2-1
V gene: TRBV6-5
CDR3 DNA: TGTGCCAGCAGTTACGGGGTCTCCTACAATGAGCAGTTCTTC
CDR3 protein: CASSYGVSYNEQFF

D gene: -
clone size: once
J gene: TRBJ1-2
V gene: TRBV7-9
CDR3 DNA: TGTGCCAGCAGCTTAGAAGGGGATGGCTACACCTTC
CDR3 protein: CASSLEGDGYTF

D gene: -
clone size: -
J gene: TRBJ1-3
V gene: TRBV4-2
CDR3 DNA: TGTGCCAGCAGCCCCCGAACGGGGGATATCGCTGGAAACACCATATATTTT
CDR3 protein: CASSPRTGDIAGNTIYF

D gene: -
clone size: -
J gene: TRBJ1-1
V gene: TRBV6-1
CDR3 DNA: TGTGCCAGCAGTTATATGGAGAACACTGAAGCTTTCTTT
CDR3 protein: CASSYMENTEAFF

D gene: -
clone size: -
J gene: TRBJ1-2
V gene: TRBV29-1
CDR3 DNA: TGCAGCGTTGACCTAAGGGGGACCTATGGCTACACCTTC
CDR3 protein: CSVDLRGTYGYTF

D gene: TRBD2
clone size: -
J gene: TRBJ2-1
V gene: TRBV6-1
CDR3 DNA: TGTGCCAGCAGTCGGACTAGCGGGTATTACAATGAGCAGTTCTTC
CDR3 protein: CASSRTSGYYNEQFF

D gene: -
clone size: -
J gene: TRBJ2-7
V gene: TRBV6-6
CDR3 DNA: TGTGCCAGCAGTTACTCTTCCGTGAGCTCCTACGAGCAGTACTTC
CDR3 protein: CASSYSSVSSYEQYF

D gene: -
clone size: once
J gene: TRBJ2-2
V gene: TRBV9
CDR3 DNA: TGTGCCAGCAGCGTCGGATCACCCGGGGAGCTGTTTTTT
CDR3 protein: CASSVGSPGELFF

D gene: TRBD2
clone size: -
J gene: TRBJ2-7
V gene: TRBV30
CDR3 DNA: TGTGCCTGGAGTCTGGGTAGCGGGAGGGACGAGCAGTACTTC
CDR3 protein: CAWSLGSGRDEQYF

D gene: TRBD2
clone size: -
J gene: TRBJ2-1
V gene: TRBV6-5
CDR3 DNA: TGTGCCAGCACGACTAGCGCGGCGGAGCAGTTCTTC
CDR3 protein: CASTTSAAEQFF

D gene: -
clone size: -
J gene: TRBJ1-1
V gene: TRBV29-1
CDR3 DNA: TGCAGCGTCAGACCCGGGGGGACTGAAGCTTTCTTT
CDR3 protein: CSVRPGGTEAFF

D gene: -
clone size: -
J gene: TRBJ2-4
V gene: TRBV6-5
CDR3 DNA: TGTGCCAGCAGTTACGGCCGAGGACTAGCCAAAAACATTCAGTACTTC
CDR3 protein: CASSYGRGLAKNIQYF

D gene: -
clone size: -
J gene: TRBJ1-5
V gene: TRBV12-5
CDR3 DNA: TGTGCTAGTGGTTCGCCTAACCCGGGGTGGACCCAGCATTTT
CDR3 protein: CASGSPNPGWTQHF

D gene: -
clone size: -
J gene: TRBJ2-1
V gene: TRBV27
CDR3 DNA: TGTGCCAGCAGTTTAGTACCGTCAGCCTACAATGAGCAGTTCTTC
CDR3 protein: CASSLVPSAYNEQFF

D gene: -
clone size: -
J gene: TRBJ2-7
V gene: TRBV5-4
CDR3 DNA: TGTGCCAGCAGCTTCCGGAGGGAGGCCCACTACGAGCAGTACTTC
CDR3 protein: CASSFRREAHYEQYF

D gene: -
clone size: hyperexpanded
J gene: TRBJ2-5
V gene: TRBV13
CDR3 DNA: TGTGCCAGCAGCCCCCGCAGCGAACAAGAGACCCAGTACTTC
CDR3 protein: CASSPRSEQETQYF

D gene: TRBD2
clone size: -
J gene: TRBJ2-6
V gene: TRBV11-3
CDR3 DNA: TGTGCCAGCAGCTTTAGGCGGGAGGGGACTGGGGCCAACGTCCTGACTTTC
CDR3 protein: CASSFRREGTGANVLTF

D gene: -
clone size: -
J gene: TRBJ1-4
V gene: TRBV28
CDR3 DNA: TGTGCCAGCAGTTTAATACAGGAGCCTAATGAAAAACTGTTTTTT
CDR3 protein: CASSLIQEPNEKLFF

D gene: -
clone size: once
J gene: TRBJ1-2
V gene: TRBV19
CDR3 DNA: TGTGCCAGTTATGCGGGGGCGGATGGCTACACCTTC
CDR3 protein: CASYAGADGYTF

D gene: -
clone size: -
J gene: TRBJ2-7
V gene: TRBV10-2
CDR3 DNA: TGCGCCAGCAGTGATGGGGGGCTCGTCAACTACGAGCAGTACTTC
CDR3 protein: CASSDGGLVNYEQYF

D gene: TRBD1
clone size: once
J gene: TRBJ2-2
V gene: TRBV7-9
CDR3 DNA: TGTGCCAGCAGCCCCACGGAGGGGACAGGGGGCGGGGAGCTGTTTTTT
CDR3 protein: CASSPTEGTGGGELFF

D gene: -
clone size: -
J gene: TRBJ1-4
V gene: TRBV5-6
CDR3 DNA: TGTGCCAGCAGCACGGGGACGCCTGAAAAACTGTTTTTT
CDR3 protein: CASSTGTPEKLFF

D gene: -
clone size: -
J gene: TRBJ2-3
V gene: TRBV27
CDR3 DNA: TGTGCCAGCAGTTGGACAGCTGAAGATACGCAGTATTTT
CDR3 protein: CASSWTAEDTQYF

D gene: -
clone size: -
J gene: TRBJ2-3
V gene: TRBV19
CDR3 DNA: TGTGCCAGTAGTATAGGACTAGTCACAGATACGCAGTATTTT
CDR3 protein: CASSIGLVTDTQYF

D gene: TRBD1
clone size: -
J gene: TRBJ1-1
V gene: TRBV5-6
CDR3 DNA: TGTGCCAGCAGCTTTGGACAGGGGGATGGGTCAGCTTTCTTT
CDR3 protein: CASSFGQGDGSAFF

D gene: TRBD2
clone size: -
J gene: TRBJ2-7
V gene: TRBV10-3
CDR3 DNA: TGTGCCACCGGGGGGGGCTCCTACGAGCAGTACTTC
CDR3 protein: CATGGGSYEQYF

D gene: -
clone size: -
J gene: TRBJ1-5
V gene: TRBV10-3
CDR3 DNA: TGTGCCATCAGTGGAAATCAGCCCCAGCATTTT
CDR3 protein: CAISGNQPQHF

D gene: -
clone size: few
J gene: TRBJ1-1
V gene: TRBV6-5
CDR3 DNA: TGTGCCAGCAGTTACTGGGGGGGGACGAACACTGAAGCTTTCTTT
CDR3 protein: CASSYWGGTNTEAFF

D gene: TRBD1
clone size: medium-sized
J gene: TRBJ1-1
V gene: TRBV27
CDR3 DNA: TGTGCCAGCAGTCTTAGTCCCGGGACAGGATTGAACACTGAAGCTTTCTTT
CDR3 protein: CASSLSPGTGLNTEAFF

D gene: -
clone size: -
J gene: TRBJ1-1
V gene: TRBV11-2
CDR3 DNA: TGTGCCAGCAGCACCAGCGTCTCTGAAGCTTTCTTT
CDR3 protein: CASSTSVSEAFF

D gene: -
clone size: -
J gene: TRBJ2-7
V gene: TRBV6-5
CDR3 DNA: TGTGCCAGCAGTTACCCCCAGGCTCCTCTCTACGAGCAGTACTTC
CDR3 protein: CASSYPQAPLYEQYF

D gene: -
clone size: -
J gene: TRBJ2-7
V gene: TRBV2
CDR3 DNA: TGTGCCAGCAGCGTAGGGCAGGTTCCCTACGAGCAGTACTTC
CDR3 protein: CASSVGQVPYEQYF

D gene: -
clone size: -
J gene: TRBJ2-7
V gene: TRBV10-3
CDR3 DNA: TGTGCCATCAGTGGGGCTGATGACACCTCCTACGAGCAGTACTTC
CDR3 protein: CAISGADDTSYEQYF

D gene: TRBD2
clone size: -
J gene: TRBJ2-7
V gene: TRBV10-3
CDR3 DNA: TGTGCCATCAGTGAGGGGACTACCTACGAGCAGTACTTC
CDR3 protein: CAISEGTTYEQYF

D gene: -
clone size: -
J gene: TRBJ2-7
V gene: TRBV27
CDR3 DNA: TGTGCCAGCAGTCTTACAGGCGTCTCCTACGAGCAGTACTTC
CDR3 protein: CASSLTGVSYEQYF

D gene: -
clone size: -
J gene: TRBJ2-7
V gene: TRBV7-3
CDR3 DNA: TGTGCCAGCAGCTTGGGGACGGGATCCTACGAGCAGTACTTC
CDR3 protein: CASSLGTGSYEQYF

D gene: -
clone size: -
J gene: TRBJ2-7
V gene: TRBV9
CDR3 DNA: TGTGCCAGCAGCGTAGGCCCCCGGCTAGGGCGACACGAGCAGTACTTC
CDR3 protein: CASSVGPRLGRHEQYF

D gene: -
clone size: -
J gene: TRBJ2-7
V gene: TRBV5-3
CDR3 DNA: TGTGCCAGAAGCTTGAGGTCCGGGGGGCAATACGAGCAGTACTTC
CDR3 protein: CARSLRSGGQYEQYF

D gene: TRBD2
clone size: once
J gene: TRBJ2-5
V gene: TRBV2
CDR3 DNA: TGTGCCAGCAGTGATCTGGACGGACGCTCGTGGGGGGGGGTTGGCGAGACCCAGTACTTC
CDR3 protein: CASSDLDGRSWGGVGETQYF